This T cell receptor beta chain was captured by sequencing in a study of cytomegalovirus exposure and HLA in healthy donors. Notes on the study in general: Association of a missense DCLRE1C variant with TCR beta V- and J-gene trimming was reported in a later analysis. The authors later found TCR association rates varying by HLA locus, with DRB1 most and HLA-C fewest.

This clone was recorded only once. Antigen specificity is unknown. The trim removed 0 bases at V and 5 bases at J, leaving 9 bases unmatched. The germline V gene encodes CDR1 SGDLS and CDR2 YYNGEE. The CDR3 runs 17 residues. A multiplex PCR was run with 60 Vbeta primers and 13 Jbeta primers. Clones were read by immunoSEQ multiplex PCR, and TCRdb kept only the in-frame ones, dropping some. The sample includes 110,000 or so clones, less than 80% of them seen just once. The clonotype comes from a woman in her 40s in good health and CMV-seropositive. The genes are TRBV9 and TRBJ2-5; 11 nucleotides match TRBD2. The specimen sequenced was PBMCs. For the CDR3, the DNA is TGTGCCAGCAGCGTAGGGACCTTAGCGGGGGGGAGGGAGACCCAGTACTTC. Residues: CASSVGTLAGGRETQYF.